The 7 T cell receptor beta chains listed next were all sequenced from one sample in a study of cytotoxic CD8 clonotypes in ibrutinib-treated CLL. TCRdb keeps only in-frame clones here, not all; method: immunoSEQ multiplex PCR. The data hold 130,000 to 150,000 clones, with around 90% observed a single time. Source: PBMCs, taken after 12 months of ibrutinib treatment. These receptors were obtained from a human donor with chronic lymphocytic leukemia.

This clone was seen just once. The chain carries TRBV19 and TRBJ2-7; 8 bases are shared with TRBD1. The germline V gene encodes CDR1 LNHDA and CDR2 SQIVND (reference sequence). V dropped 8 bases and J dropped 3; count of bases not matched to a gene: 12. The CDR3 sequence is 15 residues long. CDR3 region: CASRNGQGGHYEQYF. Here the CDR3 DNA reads TGTGCCAGTCGGAACGGACAGGGAGGCCACTACGAGCAGTACTTC.

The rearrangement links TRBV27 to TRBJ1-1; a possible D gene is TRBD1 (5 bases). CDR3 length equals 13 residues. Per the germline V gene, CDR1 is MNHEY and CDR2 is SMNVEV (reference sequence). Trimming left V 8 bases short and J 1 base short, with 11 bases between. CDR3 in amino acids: CASQATENTEAFF. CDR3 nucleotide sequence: TGTGCCAGCCAAGCGACAGAGAACACTGAAGCTTTCTTT.

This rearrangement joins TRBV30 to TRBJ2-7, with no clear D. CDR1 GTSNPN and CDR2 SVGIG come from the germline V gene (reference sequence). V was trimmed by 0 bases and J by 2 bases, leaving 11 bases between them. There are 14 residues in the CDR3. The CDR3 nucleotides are TGTGCCTGGAGTGTGGATGTAGGGACCTACGAGCAGTACTTC. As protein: CAWSVDVGTYEQYF.

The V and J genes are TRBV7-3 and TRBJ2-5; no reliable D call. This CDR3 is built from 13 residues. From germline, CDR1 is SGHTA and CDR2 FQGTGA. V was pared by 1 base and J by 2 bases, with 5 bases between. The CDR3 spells CASSLSLQETQYF. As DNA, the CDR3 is TGTGCCAGCAGCTTAAGTCTGCAAGAGACCCAGTACTTC.

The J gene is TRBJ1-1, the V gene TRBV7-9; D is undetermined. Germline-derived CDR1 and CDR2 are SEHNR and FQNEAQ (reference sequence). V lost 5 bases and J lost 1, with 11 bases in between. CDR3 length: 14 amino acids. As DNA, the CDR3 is TGTGCCAGCAGCCGGGAAGCAGAGAACACTGAAGCTTTCTTT. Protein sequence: CASSREAENTEAFF.

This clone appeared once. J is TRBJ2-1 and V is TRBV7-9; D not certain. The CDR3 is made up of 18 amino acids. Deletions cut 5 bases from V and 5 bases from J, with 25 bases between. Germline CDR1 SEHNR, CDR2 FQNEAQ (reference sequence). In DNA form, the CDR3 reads TGTGCCAGCAGCGTGCCTGAGGATGATTTTAAGAGAGACAATGAGCAGTTCTTC. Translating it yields CASSVPEDDFKRDNEQFF.

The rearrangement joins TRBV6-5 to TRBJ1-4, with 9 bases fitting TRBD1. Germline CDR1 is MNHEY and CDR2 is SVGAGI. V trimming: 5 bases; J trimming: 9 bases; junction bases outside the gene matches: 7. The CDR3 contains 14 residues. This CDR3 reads CASSIGTGSQKLFF. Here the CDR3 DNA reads TGTGCCAGCAGTATTGGGACAGGGAGCCAAAAACTGTTTTTT.